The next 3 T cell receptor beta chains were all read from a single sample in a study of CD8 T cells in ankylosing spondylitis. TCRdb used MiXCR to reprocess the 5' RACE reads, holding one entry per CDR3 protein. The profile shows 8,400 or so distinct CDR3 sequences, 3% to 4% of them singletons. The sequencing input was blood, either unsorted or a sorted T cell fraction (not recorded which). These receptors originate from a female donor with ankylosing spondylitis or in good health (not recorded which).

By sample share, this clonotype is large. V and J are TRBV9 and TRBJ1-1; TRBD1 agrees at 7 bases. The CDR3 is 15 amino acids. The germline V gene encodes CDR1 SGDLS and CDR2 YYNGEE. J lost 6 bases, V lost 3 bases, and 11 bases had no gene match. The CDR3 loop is CASSEPGRGHAEAFF. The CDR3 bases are TGTGCCAGCAGCGAGCCCGGGAGGGGGCACGCTGAAGCTTTCTTT.

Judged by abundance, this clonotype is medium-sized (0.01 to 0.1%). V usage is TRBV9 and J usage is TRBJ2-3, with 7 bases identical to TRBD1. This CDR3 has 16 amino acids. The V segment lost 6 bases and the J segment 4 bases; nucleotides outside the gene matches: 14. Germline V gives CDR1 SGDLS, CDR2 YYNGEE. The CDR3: CASTPFIGGLADTQYF. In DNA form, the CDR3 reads TGTGCCAGCACCCCTTTTATAGGGGGCTTAGCAGATACGCAGTATTTT.

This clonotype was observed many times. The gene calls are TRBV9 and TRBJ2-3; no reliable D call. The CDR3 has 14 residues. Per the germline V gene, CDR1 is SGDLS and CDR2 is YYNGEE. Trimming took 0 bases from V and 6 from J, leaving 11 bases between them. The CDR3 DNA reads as TGTGCCAGCAGCGTAGTAGCAGTGATGGATACGCAGTATTTT. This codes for CASSVVAVMDTQYF.